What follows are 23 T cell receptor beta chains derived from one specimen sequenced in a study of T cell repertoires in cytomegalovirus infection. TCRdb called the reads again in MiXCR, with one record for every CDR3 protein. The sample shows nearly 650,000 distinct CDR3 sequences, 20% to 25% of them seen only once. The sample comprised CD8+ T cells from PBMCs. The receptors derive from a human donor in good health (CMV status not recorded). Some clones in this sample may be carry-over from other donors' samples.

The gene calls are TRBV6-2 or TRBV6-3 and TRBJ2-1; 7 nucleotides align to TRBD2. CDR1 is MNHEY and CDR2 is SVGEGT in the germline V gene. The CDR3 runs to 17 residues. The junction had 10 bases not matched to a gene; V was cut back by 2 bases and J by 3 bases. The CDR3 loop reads CASSYDPSWGGYNEQFF. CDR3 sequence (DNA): TGTGCCAGCAGTTACGACCCTAGCTGGGGGGGCTACAATGAGCAGTTCTTC.

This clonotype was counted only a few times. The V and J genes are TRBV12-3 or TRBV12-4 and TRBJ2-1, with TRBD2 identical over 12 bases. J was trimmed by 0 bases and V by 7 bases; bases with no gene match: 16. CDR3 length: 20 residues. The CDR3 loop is CASKASATSGGITSYNEQFF. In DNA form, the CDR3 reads TGTGCCAGCAAGGCCTCCGCGACTAGCGGGGGCATAACCTCCTACAATGAGCAGTTCTTC.

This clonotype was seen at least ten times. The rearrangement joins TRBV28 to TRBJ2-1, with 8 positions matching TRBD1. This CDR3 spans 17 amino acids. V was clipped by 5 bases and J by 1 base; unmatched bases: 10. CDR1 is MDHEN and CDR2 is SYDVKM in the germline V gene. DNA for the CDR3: TGTGCCAGCAGTGGGGCAGGGGGCGGAAGGTCCTACAATGAGCAGTTCTTC. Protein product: CASSGAGGGRSYNEQFF.

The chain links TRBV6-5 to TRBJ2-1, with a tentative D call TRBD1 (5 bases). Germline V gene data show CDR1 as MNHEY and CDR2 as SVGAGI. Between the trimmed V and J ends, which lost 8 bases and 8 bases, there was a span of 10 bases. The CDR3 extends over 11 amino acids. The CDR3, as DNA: TGTGCCAGCGGGGCCTTCGATGAGCAGTTCTTC. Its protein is CASGAFDEQFF.

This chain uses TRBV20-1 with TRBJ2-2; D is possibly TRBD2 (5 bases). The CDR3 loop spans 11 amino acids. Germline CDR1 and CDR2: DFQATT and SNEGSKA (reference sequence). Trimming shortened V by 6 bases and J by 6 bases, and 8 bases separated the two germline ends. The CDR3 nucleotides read TGCAGTGCCTCACTAGCCGGGGAGCTGTTTTTT. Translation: CSASLAGELFF.

CDR3 residues: CASSEWGPYEQYF. The DNA for the CDR3 is TGTGCCAGCAGTGAATGGGGCCCCTACGAGCAGTACTTC. The chain links TRBV25-1 to TRBJ2-7; tentatively, D is TRBD1 (5 bases). Germline lookup yields CDR1 MGHDK and CDR2 SYGVNS. With 1 base removed from V and 2 bases from J, the gap between germline ends came to 6 bases. The CDR3 is 13 amino acids.

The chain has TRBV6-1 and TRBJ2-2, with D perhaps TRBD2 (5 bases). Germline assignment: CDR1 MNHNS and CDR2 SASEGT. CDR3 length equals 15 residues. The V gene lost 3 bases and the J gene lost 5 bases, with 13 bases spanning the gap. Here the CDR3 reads CASSERGPTTGELFF. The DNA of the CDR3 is TGTGCCAGCAGTGAGCGAGGGCCGACGACCGGGGAGCTGTTTTTT.

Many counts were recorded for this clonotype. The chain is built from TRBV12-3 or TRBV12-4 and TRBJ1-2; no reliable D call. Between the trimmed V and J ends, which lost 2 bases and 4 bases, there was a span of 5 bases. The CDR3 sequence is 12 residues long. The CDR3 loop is CASSLNSYGYTF. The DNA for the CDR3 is TGTGCCAGCAGTTTAAACAGCTATGGCTACACCTTC.

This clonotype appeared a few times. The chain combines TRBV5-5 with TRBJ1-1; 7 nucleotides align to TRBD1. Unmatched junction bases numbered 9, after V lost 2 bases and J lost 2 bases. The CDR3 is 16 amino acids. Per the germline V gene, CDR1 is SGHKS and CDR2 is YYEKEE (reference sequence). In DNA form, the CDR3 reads TGTGCCAGCAGCTTAGAGACAGGGATTGGCAACACTGAAGCTTTCTTT. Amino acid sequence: CASSLETGIGNTEAFF.

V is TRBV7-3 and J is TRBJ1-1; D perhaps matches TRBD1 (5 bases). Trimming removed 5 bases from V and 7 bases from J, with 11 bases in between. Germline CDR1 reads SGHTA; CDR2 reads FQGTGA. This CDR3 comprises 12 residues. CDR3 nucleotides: TGTGCCAGCAGCGGGGGGGGAGGTGAAGCTTTCTTT. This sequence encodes CASSGGGGEAFF.

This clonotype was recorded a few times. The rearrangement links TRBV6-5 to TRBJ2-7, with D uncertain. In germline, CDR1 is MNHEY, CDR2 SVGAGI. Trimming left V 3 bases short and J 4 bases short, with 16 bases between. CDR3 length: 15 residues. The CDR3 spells CASSYRSWSAYEQYF. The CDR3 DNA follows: TGTGCCAGCAGTTATAGGTCGTGGTCTGCTTACGAGCAGTACTTC.

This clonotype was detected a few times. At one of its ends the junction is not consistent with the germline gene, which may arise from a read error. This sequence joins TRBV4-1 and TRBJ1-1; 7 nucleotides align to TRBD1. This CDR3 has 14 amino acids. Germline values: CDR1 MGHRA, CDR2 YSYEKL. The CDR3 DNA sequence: TGTGCCAGCAGCCAAGCACAGGGGAATTCTGAAGCTTTCTTT. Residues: CASSQAQGNSEAFF.

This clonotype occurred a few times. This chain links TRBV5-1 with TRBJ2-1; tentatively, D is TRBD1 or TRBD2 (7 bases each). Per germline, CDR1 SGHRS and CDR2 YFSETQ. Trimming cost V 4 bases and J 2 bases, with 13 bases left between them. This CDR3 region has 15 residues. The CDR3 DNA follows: TGCGCCAGCAGCCAGCGGGGACAGACCTACAATGAGCAGTTCTTC. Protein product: CASSQRGQTYNEQFF.

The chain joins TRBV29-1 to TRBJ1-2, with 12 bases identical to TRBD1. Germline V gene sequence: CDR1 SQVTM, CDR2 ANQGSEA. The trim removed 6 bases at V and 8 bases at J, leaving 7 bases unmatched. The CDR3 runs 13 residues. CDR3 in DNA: TGCAGCGTCGAGGGACAGGGGGCAAGAGGCTACACCTTC. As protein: CSVEGQGARGYTF.

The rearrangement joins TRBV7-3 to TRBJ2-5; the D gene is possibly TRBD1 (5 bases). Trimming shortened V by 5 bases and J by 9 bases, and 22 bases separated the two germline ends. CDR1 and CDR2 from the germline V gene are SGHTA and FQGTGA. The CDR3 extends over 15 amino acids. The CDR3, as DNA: TGTGCCAGCAGCGCCCCAGGACACAAAAGGACGGCCCAGTACTTC. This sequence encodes CASSAPGHKRTAQYF.

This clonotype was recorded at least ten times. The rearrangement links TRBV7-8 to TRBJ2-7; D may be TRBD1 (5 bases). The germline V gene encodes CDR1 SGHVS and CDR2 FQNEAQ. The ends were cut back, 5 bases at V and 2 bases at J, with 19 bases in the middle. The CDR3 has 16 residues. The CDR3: CASSQVGRANTYEQYV. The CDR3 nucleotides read TGTGCCAGCAGCCAGGTCGGCAGGGCCAATACCTACGAGCAGTACGTC.

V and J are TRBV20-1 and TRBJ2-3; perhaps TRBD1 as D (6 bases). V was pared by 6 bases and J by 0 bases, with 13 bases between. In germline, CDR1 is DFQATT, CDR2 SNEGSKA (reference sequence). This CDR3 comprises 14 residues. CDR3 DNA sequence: TGCAGTGCAATAGGGGACATCAGCACAGATACGCAGTATTTT. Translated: CSAIGDISTDTQYF.

CDR3 in DNA: TGTGCCAGCAGTCTCCTGAGTTACGGTGAAGCTTTCTTT. Protein sequence: CASSLLSYGEAFF. The chain couples TRBV12-3 or TRBV12-4 to TRBJ1-1; D uncertain. The CDR3 runs to 13 residues. The germline V and J ends were trimmed by 5 bases and 7 bases, with 14 bases remaining between them.

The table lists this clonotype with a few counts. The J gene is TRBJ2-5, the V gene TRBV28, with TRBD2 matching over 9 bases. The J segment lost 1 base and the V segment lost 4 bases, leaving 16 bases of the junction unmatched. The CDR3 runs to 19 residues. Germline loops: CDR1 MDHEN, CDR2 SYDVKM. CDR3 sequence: CASSSQPRTSVKSQETQYF. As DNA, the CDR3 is TGTGCCAGCAGTTCCCAACCCAGGACTAGCGTTAAGAGCCAAGAGACCCAGTACTTC. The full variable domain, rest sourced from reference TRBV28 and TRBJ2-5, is DVKVTQSSRYLVKRTGEKVFLECVQDMDHENMFWYRQDPGLGLRLIYFSYDVKMKEKGDIPEGYSVSREKKERFSLILESASTNQTSMYLCASSSQPRTSVKSQETQYFGPGTRLLVL.

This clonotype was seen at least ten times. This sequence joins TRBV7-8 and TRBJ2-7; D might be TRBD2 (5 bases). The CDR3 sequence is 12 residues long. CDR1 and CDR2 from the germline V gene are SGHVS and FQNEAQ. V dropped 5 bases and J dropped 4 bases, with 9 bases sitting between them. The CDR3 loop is CASSKGGYEQYV. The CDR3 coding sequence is TGTGCCAGCAGCAAGGGCGGGTACGAGCAGTACGTC.

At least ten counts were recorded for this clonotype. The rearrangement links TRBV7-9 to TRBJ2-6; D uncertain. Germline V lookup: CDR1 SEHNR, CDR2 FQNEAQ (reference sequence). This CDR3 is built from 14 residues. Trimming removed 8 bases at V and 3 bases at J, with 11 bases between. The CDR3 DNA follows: TGTGCCAGCCCTCCTTTTGGTGGGGCCAACGTCCTGACTTTC. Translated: CASPPFGGANVLTF. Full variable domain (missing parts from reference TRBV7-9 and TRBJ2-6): DTGVSQNPRHKITKRGQNVTFRCDPISEHNRLYWYRQTLGQGPEFLTYFQNEAQLEKSRLLSDRFSAERPKGSFSTLEIQRTEQGDSAMYLCASPPFGGANVLTFGAGSRLTVL.

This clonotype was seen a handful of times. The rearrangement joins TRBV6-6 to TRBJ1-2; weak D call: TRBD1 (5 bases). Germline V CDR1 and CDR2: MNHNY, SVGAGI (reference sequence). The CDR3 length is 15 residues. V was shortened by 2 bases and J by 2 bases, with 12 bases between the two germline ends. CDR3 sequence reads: CASSYQGAGNYGYTF. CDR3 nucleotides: TGTGCCAGCAGTTACCAAGGGGCAGGGAACTATGGCTACACCTTC.

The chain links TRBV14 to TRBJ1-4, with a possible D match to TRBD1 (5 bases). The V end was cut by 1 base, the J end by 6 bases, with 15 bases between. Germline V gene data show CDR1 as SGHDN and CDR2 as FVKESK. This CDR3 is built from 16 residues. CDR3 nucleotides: TGTGCCAGCAGCCAAGGGCAGATTACGACAGATGAAAAACTGTTTTTT. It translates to CASSQGQITTDEKLFF.